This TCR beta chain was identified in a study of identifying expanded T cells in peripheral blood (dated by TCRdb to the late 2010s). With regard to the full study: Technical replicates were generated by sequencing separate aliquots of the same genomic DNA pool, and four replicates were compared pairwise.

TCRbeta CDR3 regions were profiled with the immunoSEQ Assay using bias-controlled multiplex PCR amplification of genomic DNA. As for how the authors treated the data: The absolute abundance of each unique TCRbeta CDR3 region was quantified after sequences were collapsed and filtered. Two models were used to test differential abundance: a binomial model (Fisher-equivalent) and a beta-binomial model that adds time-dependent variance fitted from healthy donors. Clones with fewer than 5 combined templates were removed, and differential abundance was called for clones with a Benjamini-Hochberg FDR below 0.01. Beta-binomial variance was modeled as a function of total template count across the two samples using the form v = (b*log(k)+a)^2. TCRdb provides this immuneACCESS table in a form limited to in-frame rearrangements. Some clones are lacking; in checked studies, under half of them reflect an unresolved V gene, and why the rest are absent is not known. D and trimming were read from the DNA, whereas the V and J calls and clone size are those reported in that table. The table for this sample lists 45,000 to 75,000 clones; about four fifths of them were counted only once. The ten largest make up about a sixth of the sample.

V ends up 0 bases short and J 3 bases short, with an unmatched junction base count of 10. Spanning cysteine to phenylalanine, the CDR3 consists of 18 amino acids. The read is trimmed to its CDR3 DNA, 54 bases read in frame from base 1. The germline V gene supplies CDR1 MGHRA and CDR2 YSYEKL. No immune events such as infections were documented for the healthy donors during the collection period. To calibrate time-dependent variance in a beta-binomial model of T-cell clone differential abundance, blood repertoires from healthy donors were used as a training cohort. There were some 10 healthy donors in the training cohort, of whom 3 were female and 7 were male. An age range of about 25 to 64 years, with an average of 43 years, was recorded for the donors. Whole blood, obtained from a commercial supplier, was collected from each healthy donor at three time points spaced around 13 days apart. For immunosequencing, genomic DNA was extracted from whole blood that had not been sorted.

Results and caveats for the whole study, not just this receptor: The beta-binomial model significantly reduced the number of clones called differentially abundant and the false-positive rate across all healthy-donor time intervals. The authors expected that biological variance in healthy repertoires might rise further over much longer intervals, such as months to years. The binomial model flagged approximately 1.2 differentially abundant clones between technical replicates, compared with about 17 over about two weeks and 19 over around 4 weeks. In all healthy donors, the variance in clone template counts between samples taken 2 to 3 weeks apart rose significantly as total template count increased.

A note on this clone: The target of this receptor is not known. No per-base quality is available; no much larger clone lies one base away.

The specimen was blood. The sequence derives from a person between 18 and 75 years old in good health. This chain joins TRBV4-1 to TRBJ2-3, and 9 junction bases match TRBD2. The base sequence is TGCGCCAGCAGCCAAGATCAGCTAGCGGGGCGTTATACAGATACGCAGTATTTT. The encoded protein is CASSQDQLAGRYTDTQYF.